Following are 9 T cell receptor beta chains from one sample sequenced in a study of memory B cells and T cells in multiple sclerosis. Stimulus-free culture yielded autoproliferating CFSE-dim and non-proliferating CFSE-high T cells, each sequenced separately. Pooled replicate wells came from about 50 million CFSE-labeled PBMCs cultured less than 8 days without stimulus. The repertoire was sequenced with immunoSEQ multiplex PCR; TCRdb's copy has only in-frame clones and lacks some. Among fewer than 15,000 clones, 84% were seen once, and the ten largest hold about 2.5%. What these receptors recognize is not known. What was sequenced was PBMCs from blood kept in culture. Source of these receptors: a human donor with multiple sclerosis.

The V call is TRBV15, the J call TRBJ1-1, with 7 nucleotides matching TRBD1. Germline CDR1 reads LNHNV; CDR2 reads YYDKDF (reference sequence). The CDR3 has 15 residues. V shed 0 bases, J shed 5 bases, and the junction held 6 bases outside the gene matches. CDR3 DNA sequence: TGTGCCACCAGCAGAGAGGGAGGGGGCTTTACTGAAGCTTTCTTT. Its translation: CATSREGGGFTEAFF. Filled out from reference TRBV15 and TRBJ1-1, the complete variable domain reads DAMVIQNPRYQVTQFGKPVTLSCSQTLNHNVMYWYQQKSSQAPKLLFHYYDKDFNNEADTPDNFQSRRPNTSFCFLDIRSPGLGDTAMYLCATSREGGGFTEAFFGQGTRLTVV.

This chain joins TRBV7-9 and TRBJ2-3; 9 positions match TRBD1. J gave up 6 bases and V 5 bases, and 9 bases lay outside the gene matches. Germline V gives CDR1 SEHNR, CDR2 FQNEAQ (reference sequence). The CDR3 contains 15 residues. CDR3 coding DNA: TGTGCCAGCAGCAAGGGACAGGGTATTACTGATACGCAGTATTTT. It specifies CASSKGQGITDTQYF.

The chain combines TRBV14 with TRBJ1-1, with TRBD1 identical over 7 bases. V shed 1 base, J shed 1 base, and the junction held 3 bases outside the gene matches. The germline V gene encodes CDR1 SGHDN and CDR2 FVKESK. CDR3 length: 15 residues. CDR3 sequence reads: CASSQAQGWNTEAFF. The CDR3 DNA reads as TGTGCCAGCAGCCAAGCACAGGGGTGGAACACTGAAGCTTTCTTT.

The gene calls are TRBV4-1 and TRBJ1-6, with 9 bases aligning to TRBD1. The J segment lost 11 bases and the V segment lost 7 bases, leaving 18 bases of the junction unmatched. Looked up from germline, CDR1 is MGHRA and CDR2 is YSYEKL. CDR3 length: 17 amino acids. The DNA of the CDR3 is TGCGCCAGCACCAAGATACAGGGGGCGAATCCAGGCCCACCCCTCCACTTT. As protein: CASTKIQGANPGPPLHF.

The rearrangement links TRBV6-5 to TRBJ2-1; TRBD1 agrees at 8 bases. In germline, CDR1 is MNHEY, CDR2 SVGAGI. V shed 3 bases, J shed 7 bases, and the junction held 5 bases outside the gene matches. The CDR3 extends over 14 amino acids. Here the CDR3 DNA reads TGTGCCAGCAGTTATTTTACAGGGGGTAATGAGCAGTTCTTC. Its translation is CASSYFTGGNEQFF.

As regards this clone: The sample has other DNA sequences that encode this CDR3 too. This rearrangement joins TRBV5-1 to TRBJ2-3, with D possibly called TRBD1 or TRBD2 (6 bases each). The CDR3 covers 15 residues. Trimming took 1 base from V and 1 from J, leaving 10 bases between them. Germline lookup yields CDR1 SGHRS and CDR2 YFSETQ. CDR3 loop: CASSLRGLGTDTQYF. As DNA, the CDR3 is TGCGCCAGCAGCTTGCGGGGGCTGGGCACAGATACGCAGTATTTT.

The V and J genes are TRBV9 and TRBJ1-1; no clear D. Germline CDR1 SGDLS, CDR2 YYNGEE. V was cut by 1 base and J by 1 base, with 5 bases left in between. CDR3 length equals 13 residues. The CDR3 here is CASSVSRNTEAFF. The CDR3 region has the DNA TGTGCCAGCAGCGTATCACGGAACACTGAAGCTTTCTTT.

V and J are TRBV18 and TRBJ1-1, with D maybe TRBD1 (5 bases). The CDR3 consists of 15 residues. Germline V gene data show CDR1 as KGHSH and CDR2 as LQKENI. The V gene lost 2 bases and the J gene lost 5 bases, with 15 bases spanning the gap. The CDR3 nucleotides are TGTGCCAGCTCACCATCGCAGGGTGGGGTAACTGAAGCTTTCTTT. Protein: CASSPSQGGVTEAFF.

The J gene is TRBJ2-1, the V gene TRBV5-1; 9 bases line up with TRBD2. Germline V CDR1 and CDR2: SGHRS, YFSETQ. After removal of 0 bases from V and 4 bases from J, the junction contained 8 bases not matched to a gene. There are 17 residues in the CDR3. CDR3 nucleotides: TGCGCCAGCAGCTTGGTTCCTAGCGGGGCCATATACAATGAGCAGTTCTTC. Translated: CASSLVPSGAIYNEQFF.